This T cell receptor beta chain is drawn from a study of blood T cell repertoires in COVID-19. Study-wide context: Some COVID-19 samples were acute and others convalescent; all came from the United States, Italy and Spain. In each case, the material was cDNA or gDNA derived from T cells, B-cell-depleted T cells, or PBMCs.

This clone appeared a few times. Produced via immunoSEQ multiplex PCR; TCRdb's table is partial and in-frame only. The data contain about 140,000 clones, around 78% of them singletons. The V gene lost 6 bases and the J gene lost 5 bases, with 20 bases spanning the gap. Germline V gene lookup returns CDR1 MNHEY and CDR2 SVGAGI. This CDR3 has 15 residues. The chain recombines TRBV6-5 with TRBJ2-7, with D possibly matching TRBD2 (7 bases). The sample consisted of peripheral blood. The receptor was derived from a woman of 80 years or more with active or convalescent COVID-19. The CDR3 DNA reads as TGTGCCAGCAGACGCCAGGGAGGGACAAAGGACGAGCAGTACTTC. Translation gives CASRRQGGTKDEQYF.